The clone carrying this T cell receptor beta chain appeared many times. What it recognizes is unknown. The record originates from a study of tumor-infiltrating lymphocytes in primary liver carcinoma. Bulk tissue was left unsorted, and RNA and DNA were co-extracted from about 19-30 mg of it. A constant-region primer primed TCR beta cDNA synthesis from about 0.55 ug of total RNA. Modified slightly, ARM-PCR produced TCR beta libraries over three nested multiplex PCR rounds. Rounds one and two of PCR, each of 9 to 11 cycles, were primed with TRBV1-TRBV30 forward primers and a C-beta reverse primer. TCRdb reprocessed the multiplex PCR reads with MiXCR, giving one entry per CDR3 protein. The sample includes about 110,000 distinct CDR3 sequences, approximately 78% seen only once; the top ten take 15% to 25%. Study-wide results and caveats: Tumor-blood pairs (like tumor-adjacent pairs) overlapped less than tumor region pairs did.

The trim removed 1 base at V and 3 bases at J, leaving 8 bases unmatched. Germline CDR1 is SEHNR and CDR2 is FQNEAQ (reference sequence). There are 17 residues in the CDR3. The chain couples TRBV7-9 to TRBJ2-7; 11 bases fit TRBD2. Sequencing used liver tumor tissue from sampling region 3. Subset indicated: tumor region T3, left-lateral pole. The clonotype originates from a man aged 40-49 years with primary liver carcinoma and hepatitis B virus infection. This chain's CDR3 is CASSLGSGTSGGYEQYF. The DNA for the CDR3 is TGTGCCAGCAGCTTAGGGTCCGGGACTAGCGGAGGCTACGAGCAGTACTTC.